The source of this T cell receptor (beta chain) is a study of cytomegalovirus exposure and HLA in healthy donors. For the study at large: A data release that came early held roughly 80 million unique TCRs from HLA-typed donors.

This clone has a handful of counts. In the PCR, 60 Vbeta and 13 Jbeta primers were used. Sequencing was performed with immunoSEQ multiplex PCR; in TCRdb, only in-frame clones are kept and a portion is missing. The data contain 150,000 or so clones, 65% to 85% of them singletons. Sequencing was carried out using PBMCs. This clonotype was sampled from a man younger than 35 in good health and CMV-seronegative.

CDR3 nucleotides: TGTGCCTGGATAACGAGGGGACAGGGTAATTCACCCCTCCACTTT. Protein: CAWITRGQGNSPLHF. The chain combines TRBV30 with TRBJ1-6, with TRBD1 identical over 9 bases. V lost 4 bases to trimming and J lost 6 bases; unmatched junction nucleotides: 7. The CDR3 consists of 15 residues. Germline V gene lookup returns CDR1 GTSNPN and CDR2 SVGIG (reference sequence).